This is a list of T cell receptor beta chains from one sample in a study of blood T cell repertoires in COVID-19. Sequencing was performed with immunoSEQ multiplex PCR; in TCRdb, only in-frame clones are kept and a portion is missing. This sample carries about 100,000 clones, about 84% of them seen once, and the ten largest clones take 9.5% to 15%. The specimen sequenced was peripheral blood. These receptors were taken from a human donor in a cohort sampled during active COVID-19. The CDR3 runs from the conserved cysteine through the conserved F or W. A D gene is named only where the DNA matches it firmly. Clone sizes are given selectively: once, few, many, or a class where the clone is expanded.

v_gene	abundance	d_gene	j_gene	CDR3nt	CDR3aa
TRBV6-2/TRBV6-3	NA	NA	TRBJ1-1	TGTGCCAGCAGTTTCGGGACACGTCACACTGAAGCTTTCTTT	CASSFGTRHTEAFF
TRBV9	NA	TRBD2	TRBJ2-2	TGTGCCAGCAGCCAAGGACTAGGCGAGACCGGGGAGCTGTTTTTT	CASSQGLGETGELFF
TRBV6-5	NA	TRBD2	TRBJ2-1	TGTGCCAGCAGTTCAAAGCGGGGGTCCAACTACAATGAGCAGTTCTTC	CASSSKRGSNYNEQFF
TRBV6-6	NA	NA	TRBJ2-6	TGTGCCAGCACGGGCTCTGGGGCCAACGTCCTGACTTTC	CASTGSGANVLTF
TRBV5-6	NA	TRBD1	TRBJ1-2	TGTGCCAGCAACCCGGGACAGGGCCTCTATGGCTACACCTTC	CASNPGQGLYGYTF
TRBV7-2	NA	NA	TRBJ2-7	TGTGCCAGCAGCTTAGATCCACAGGTGATATACGAGCAGTACTTC	CASSLDPQVIYEQYF
TRBV5-4	NA	TRBD2	TRBJ2-1	TGTGCCAGCAGCGAACGACTAGCGGGAGTGGATGAGCAGTTCTTC	CASSERLAGVDEQFF
TRBV3-1/TRBV3-2	NA	TRBD2	TRBJ2-2	TGTGCCAGCAGCCGTGGACTAGCGGGGACAGACACCGGGGAGCTGTTTTTT	CASSRGLAGTDTGELFF
TRBV7-2	NA	TRBD1	TRBJ2-3	TGTGCCAGCAGCGTCGGACAGGGACTTGGCACAGATACGCAGTATTTT	CASSVGQGLGTDTQYF
TRBV11-2	NA	NA	TRBJ1-5	TGTGCCAGCAGCTTAGATTTGGGGGCTGGGCCCCAGCATTTT	CASSLDLGAGPQHF
TRBV6-5	NA	TRBD2	TRBJ2-7	TGTGCCAGCAGTTACTCGCGCAGCGGGGGATACGAGCAGTACTTC	CASSYSRSGGYEQYF
TRBV15	NA	NA	TRBJ2-1	TGTGCCACCAGCAGAGATGGAGCCGGCAATGAGCAGTTCTTC	CATSRDGAGNEQFF
TRBV20-1	NA	NA	TRBJ1-4	TGCAGTGCTAGTAAACAGACCTTCAATGAAAAACTGTTTTTT	CSASKQTFNEKLFF
TRBV16	NA	NA	TRBJ2-7	TGTGCCAGCAGCCTGTCCGGGGACTCCTACGAGCAGTACTTC	CASSLSGDSYEQYF
TRBV6-2/TRBV6-3	few	NA	TRBJ2-3	TGTGCCAGCAGCTTACCTCGTGGGGCAGGAAAAGTCGATACGCAGTATTTT	CASSLPRGAGKVDTQYF
TRBV5-6	NA	NA	TRBJ2-2	TGTGCCAGCAGCTTGGCCCTAGGAAGGGGGAACACCGGGGAGCTGTTTTTT	CASSLALGRGNTGELFF
TRBV6-5	NA	TRBD1	TRBJ1-2	TGTGCCAGCAGCCGCGGGGGACAGGGAAACTATGGCTACACCTTC	CASSRGGQGNYGYTF
TRBV18	once	TRBD1	TRBJ1-1	TGTGCCAGCTGCGGGACAGTGAACACTGAAGCTTTCTTT	CASCGTVNTEAFF
TRBV7-2	NA	NA	TRBJ1-1	TGTGCCAGCAGCTTATTTCAGAACATCAACACTGAAGCTTTCTTT	CASSLFQNINTEAFF
TRBV6-2/TRBV6-3	NA	NA	TRBJ1-5	TGTGCCAGCAGTTACCCCGCGGCACAGCTTCTAGGGAGTTATAGCAATCAGCCCCAGCATTTT	CASSYPAAQLLGSYSNQPQHF
TRBV11-2	NA	NA	TRBJ2-3	TGTGCCAGCCGCTGGGCAGGGGAAGGAGATACGCAGTATTTT	CASRWAGEGDTQYF